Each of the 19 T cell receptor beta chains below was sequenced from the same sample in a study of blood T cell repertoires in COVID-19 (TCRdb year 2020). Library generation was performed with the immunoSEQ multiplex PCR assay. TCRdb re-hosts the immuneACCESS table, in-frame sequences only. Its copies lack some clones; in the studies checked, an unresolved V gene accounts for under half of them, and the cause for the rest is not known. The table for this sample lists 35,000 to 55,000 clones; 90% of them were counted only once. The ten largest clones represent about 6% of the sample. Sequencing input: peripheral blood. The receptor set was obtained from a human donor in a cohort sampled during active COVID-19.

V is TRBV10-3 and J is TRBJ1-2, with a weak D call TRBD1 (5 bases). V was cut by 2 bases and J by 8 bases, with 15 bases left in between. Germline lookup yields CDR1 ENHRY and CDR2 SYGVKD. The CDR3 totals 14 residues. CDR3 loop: CAISETPQGRGYTF. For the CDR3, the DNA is TGTGCCATCAGTGAGACCCCGCAGGGTAGGGGCTACACCTTC.

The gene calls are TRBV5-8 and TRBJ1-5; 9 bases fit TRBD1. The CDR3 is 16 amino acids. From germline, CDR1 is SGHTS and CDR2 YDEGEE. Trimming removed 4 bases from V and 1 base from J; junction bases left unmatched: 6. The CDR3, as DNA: TGTGCCAGCAGCCCCCCCGGGACAGGGAGCAATCAGCCCCAGCATTTT. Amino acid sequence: CASSPPGTGSNQPQHF.

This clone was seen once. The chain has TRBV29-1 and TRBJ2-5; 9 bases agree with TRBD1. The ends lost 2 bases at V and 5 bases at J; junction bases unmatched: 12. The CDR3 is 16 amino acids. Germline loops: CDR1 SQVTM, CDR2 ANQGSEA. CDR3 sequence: CSVEYRGQGRGETQYF. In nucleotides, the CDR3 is TGCAGCGTTGAATATAGGGGACAGGGTCGAGGGGAGACCCAGTACTTC.

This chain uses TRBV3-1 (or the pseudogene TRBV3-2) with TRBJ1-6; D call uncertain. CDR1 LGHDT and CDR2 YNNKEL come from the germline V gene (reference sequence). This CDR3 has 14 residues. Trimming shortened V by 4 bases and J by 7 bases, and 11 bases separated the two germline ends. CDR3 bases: TGTGCCAGCAGCCCCACCGCCGGGAATTCACCCCTCCACTTT. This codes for CASSPTAGNSPLHF.

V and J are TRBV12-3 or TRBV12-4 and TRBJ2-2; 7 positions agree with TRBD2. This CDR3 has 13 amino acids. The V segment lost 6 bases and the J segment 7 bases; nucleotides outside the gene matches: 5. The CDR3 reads CASSRLAVGELFF. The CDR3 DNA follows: TGTGCCAGCAGCAGACTAGCAGTCGGGGAGCTGTTTTTT.

The CDR3 nucleotides are TGTGCCAGCAGCCCCGAGCTAGCGGGGGGGCCTTACAATGAGCAGTTCTTC. This sequence encodes CASSPELAGGPYNEQFF. The chain has TRBV11-2 and TRBJ2-1; 12 nucleotides align to TRBD2. V gave up 5 bases and J gave up 4 bases; unmatched junction bases: 9. The CDR3 has 17 amino acids. Germline CDR1 is SGHAT and CDR2 is FQNNGV.

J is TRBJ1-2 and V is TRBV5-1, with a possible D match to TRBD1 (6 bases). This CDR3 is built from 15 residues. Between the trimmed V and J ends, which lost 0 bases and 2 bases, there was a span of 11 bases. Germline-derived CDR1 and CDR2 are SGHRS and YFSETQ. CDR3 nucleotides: TGCGCCAGCAGCTTGGAAGGACAGTTCAACTATGGCTACACCTTC. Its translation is CASSLEGQFNYGYTF. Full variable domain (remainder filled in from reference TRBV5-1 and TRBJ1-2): KAGVTQTPRYLIKTRGQQVTLSCSPISGHRSVSWYQQTPGQGLQFLFEYFSETQRNKGNFPGRFSGRQFSNSRSEMNVSTLELGDSALYLCASSLEGQFNYGYTFGSGTRLTVV.

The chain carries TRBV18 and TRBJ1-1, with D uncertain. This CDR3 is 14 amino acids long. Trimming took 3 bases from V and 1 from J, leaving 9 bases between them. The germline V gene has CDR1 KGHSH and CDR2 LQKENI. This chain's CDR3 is CASSPEEGNTEAFF. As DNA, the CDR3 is TGTGCCAGCTCACCGGAGGAGGGGAACACTGAAGCTTTCTTT. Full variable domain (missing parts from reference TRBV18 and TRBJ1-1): NAGVMQNPRHLVRRRGQEARLRCSPMKGHSHVYWYRQLPEEGLKFMVYLQKENIIDESGMPKERFSAEFPKEGPSILRIQQVVRGDSAAYFCASSPEEGNTEAFFGQGTRLTVV.

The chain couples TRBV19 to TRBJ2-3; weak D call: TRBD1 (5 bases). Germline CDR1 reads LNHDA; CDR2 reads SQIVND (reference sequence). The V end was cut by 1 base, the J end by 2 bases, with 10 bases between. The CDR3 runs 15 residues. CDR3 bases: TGTGCCAGTAGTATAGTCGCAGGGAACACAGATACGCAGTATTTT. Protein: CASSIVAGNTDTQYF.

CDR3 amino acids: CASIRENDYGYTF. The CDR3 coding sequence is TGTGCCAGCATCCGGGAGAATGATTATGGCTACACCTTC. The chain carries TRBV7-2 and TRBJ1-2; D remains ambiguous. CDR1 SGHTA and CDR2 FQGNSA come from the germline V gene. CDR3 length: 13 residues. V was clipped by 7 bases and J by 5 bases, with 14 bases between them.

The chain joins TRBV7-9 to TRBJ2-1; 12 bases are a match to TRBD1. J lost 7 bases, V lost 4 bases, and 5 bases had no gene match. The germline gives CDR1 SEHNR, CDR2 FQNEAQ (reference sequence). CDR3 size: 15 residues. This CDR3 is CASSWGQGAGNEQFF. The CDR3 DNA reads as TGTGCCAGCAGCTGGGGACAGGGGGCTGGAAATGAGCAGTTCTTC.

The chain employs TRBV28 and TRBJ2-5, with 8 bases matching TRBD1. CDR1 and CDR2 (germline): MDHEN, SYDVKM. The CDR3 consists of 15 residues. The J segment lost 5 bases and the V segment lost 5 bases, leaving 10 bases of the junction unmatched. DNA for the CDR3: TGTGCCAGCAGTCAAAATACAGGGGGTTCGGAGACCCAGTACTTC. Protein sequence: CASSQNTGGSETQYF.

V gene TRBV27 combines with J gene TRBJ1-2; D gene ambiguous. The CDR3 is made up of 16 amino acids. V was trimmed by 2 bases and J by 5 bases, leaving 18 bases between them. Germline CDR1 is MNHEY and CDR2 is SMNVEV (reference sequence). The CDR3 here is CASSLVASTALYGYTF. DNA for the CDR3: TGTGCCAGCAGTTTAGTTGCCTCTACAGCTCTATATGGCTACACCTTC.

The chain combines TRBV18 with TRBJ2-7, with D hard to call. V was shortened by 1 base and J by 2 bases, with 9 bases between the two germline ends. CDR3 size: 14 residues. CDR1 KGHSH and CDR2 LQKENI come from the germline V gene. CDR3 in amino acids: CASSPRAGTYEQYF. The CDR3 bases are TGTGCCAGCTCACCACGGGCAGGTACCTACGAGCAGTACTTC.

CDR3 DNA sequence: TGCGCCAGCAGCTTGGGCCGCGGGGGAAACACTGAAGCTTTCTTT. It encodes CASSLGRGGNTEAFF. V is TRBV5-1 and J is TRBJ1-1; weak D call: TRBD1 (5 bases). V dropped 0 bases and J dropped 2 bases, with 11 bases sitting between them. Germline CDR1 is SGHRS and CDR2 is YFSETQ. The CDR3 covers 15 residues.

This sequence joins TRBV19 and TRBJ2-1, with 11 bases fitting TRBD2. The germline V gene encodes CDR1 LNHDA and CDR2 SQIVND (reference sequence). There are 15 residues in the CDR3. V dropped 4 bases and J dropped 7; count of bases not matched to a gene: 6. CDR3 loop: CASSTLRTSGNEQFF. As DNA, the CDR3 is TGTGCCAGTAGTACGTTGCGGACTAGCGGGAATGAGCAGTTCTTC. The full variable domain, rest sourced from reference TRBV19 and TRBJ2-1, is DGGITQSPKYLFRKEGQNVTLSCEQNLNHDAMYWYRQDPGQGLRLIYYSQIVNDFQKGDIAEGYSVSREKKESFPLTVTSAQKNPTAFYLCASSTLRTSGNEQFFGPGTRLTVL.

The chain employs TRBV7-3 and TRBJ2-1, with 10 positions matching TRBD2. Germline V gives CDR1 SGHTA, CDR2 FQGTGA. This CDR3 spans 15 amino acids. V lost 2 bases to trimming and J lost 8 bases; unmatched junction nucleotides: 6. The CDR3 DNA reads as TGTGCCAGCAGCTTATCAGCGGGAGGGCCCTATGAGCAGTTCTTC. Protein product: CASSLSAGGPYEQFF.

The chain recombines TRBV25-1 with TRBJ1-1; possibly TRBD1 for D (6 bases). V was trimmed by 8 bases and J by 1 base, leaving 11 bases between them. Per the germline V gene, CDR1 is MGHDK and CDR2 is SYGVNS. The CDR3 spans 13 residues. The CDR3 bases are TGTGCCAGCGGGGGACACACGAACACTGAAGCTTTCTTT. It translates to CASGGHTNTEAFF.

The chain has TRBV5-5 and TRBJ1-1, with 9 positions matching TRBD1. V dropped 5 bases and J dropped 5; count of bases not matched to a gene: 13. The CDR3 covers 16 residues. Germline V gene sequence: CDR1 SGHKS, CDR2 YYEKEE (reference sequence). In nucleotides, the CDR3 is TGTGCCAGCAGAATCGACAGGGGGTCTTTTAGGACTGAAGCTTTCTTT. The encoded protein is CASRIDRGSFRTEAFF. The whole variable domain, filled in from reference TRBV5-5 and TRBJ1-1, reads DAGVTQSPTHLIKTRGQQVTLRCSPISGHKSVSWYQQVLGQGPQFIFQYYEKEERGRGNFPDRFSARQFPNYSSELNVNALLLGDSALYLCASRIDRGSFRTEAFFGQGTRLTVV.